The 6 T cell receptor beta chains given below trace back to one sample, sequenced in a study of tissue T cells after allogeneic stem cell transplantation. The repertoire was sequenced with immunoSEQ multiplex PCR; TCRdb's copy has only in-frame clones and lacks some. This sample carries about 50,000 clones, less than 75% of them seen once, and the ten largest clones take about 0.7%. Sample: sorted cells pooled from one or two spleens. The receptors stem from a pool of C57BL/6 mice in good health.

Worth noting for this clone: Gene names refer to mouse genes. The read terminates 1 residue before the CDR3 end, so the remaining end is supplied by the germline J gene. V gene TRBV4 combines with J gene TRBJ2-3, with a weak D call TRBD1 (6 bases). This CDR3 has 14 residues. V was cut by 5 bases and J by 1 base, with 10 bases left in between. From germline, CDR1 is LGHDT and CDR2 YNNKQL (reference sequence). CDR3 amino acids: CASSPQGGAETLYF. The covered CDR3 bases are TGTGCCAGCAGCCCACAGGGTGGTGCAGAAACGCTGTAT.

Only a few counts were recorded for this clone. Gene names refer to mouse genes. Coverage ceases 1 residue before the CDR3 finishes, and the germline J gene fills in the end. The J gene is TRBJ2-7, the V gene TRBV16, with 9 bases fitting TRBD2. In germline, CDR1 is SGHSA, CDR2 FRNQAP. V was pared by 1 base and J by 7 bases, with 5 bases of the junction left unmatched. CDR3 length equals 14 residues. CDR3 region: CASSLVGGRGEQYF. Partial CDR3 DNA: TGTGCAAGCAGCTTAGTGGGGGGGCGCGGGGAACAGTAC.

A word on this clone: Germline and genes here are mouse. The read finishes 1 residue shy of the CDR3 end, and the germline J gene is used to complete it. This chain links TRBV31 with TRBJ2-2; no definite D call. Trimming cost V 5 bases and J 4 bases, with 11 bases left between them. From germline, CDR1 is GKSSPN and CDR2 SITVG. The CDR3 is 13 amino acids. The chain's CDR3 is CAWAGSGTGQLYF. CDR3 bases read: TGTGCCTGGGCGGGGAGCGGCACCGGGCAGCTCTAC.

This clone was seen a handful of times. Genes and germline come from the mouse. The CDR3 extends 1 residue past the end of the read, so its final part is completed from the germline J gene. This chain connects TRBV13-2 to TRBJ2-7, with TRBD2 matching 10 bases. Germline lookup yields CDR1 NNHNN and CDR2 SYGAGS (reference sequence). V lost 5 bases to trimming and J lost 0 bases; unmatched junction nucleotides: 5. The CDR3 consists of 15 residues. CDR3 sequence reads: CASGGTGESSYEQYF. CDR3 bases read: TGTGCCAGCGGGGGGACTGGGGAAAGCTCCTATGAACAGTAC.

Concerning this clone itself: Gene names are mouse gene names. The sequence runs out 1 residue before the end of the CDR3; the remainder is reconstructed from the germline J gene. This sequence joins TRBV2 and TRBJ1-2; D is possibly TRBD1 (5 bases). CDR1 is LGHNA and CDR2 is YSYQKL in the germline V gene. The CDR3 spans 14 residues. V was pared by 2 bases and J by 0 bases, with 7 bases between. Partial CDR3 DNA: TGTGCCAGCAGCCAACAGGGATCAAACTCCGACTACACC. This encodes CASSQQGSNSDYT. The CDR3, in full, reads CASSQQGSNSDYTF.

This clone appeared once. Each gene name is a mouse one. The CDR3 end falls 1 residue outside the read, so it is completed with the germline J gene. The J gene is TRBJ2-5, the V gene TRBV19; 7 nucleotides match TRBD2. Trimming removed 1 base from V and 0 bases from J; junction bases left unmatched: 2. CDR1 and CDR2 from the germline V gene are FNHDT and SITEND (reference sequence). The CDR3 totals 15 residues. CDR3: CASSITGDNQDTQYF. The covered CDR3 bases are TGTGCCAGCAGTATAACTGGGGATAACCAAGACACCCAGTAC.